A selection of T cell receptor beta chains follows, all from one sample in a study of T cell responses to AZD1222 COVID-19 vaccine. The assay was immunoSEQ multiplex PCR, and TCRdb's table has in-frame clones only and misses some. The sample holds about 120,000 clones, 80% to 90% seen once. The source was peripheral blood, collected on day 0 of AZD1222 vaccination. The origin of the receptors is an adult in good health. CDR3s include the opening cysteine and the closing phenylalanine or tryptophan. Clone size is given for some rows only: seen once, a few or many times, or a class if the clone is expanded.

v_call,clone_size,cdr3_aa
TRBV5-6,NA,CASSHPEANYGYTF
TRBV7-3,NA,CASSLAANEQFF
TRBV29-1,NA,CSVEALLAGGDGYTF
TRBV6-5,NA,CASRETGDTQYF
TRBV5-8,NA,CASSLLPGQDRNYGYTF
TRBV30,NA,CAWTDRPNYGYTF
TRBV18,NA,CASSPPSYVEKLFF
TRBV30,NA,CAWSSETGGQAFF
TRBV5-1,NA,CASSGGRGNSPLHF
TRBV5-6,NA,CASGEGFGNTIYF
TRBV25-1,NA,CASSQNDERATHGYTF
TRBV7-9,NA,CASSPLSYEQYF
TRBV7-9,few,CASSSDRYNEQFF
TRBV24-1,NA,CATSDFGTGGKETQYF
TRBV30,NA,CAWSRGFGEAFF
TRBV6-5,NA,CASRSTGGFSYEQYF
TRBV30,once,CAWSVRRTNQPQHF
TRBV5-4,NA,CASSLGRLEKLFF
TRBV27,once,CASRASTGEGAGELFF
TRBV5-1,once,CASSRGQQNTEAFF
TRBV11-2,NA,CASSLDDRTGWLSGYTF
TRBV7-2,NA,CASSGRGIAGANVLTF
TRBV11-3,few,CASSSSGWRGNTEAFF
TRBV20-1,few,CSASTQGSNYGYTF
TRBV28,NA,CASSLLDRGTEAFF
TRBV5-1,NA,CASSSGSTDTQYF
TRBV9,NA,CASSVEPWTSGSYYEQYF
TRBV23-1,few,CASRLHSSYEQYF
TRBV5-4,NA,CASSLQSTGELFF
TRBV25-1,NA,CASSGDRGSGELFF
TRBV5-6,NA,CASSSQLGYGYTF
TRBV7-2,NA,CASSLDFLGDGYTF
TRBV5-1,few,CASSLEGLDPDTQYF
TRBV7-8,NA,CASSLRQTQYF
TRBV27,NA,CASSGTAHSYNSPLHF
TRBV6-5,few,CASSYLSGGYGYTF
TRBV7-9,NA,CASSVPDRDSGELFF
TRBV20-1,NA,CSASSQGKGETQYF
TRBV3-1/TRBV3-2,NA,CASSPGLAGAKNIQYF
TRBV27,NA,CASLATNEKLFF